One sample yielded the 7 T cell receptor beta chains listed below, sequenced in a study of shared clonotypes between healthy human individuals. Method: immunoSEQ multiplex PCR; TCRdb's copy keeps in-frame clones and lacks some. The sample has approximately 120,000 clones, roughly 70% seen once. What was sequenced was memory CD8+ T cells sorted from blood. As to subset: CD45RO+ cells pooled with CCR7-negative TemRA cells. These receptors were collected from a woman aged 25-40 years in good health.

This chain joins TRBV19 and TRBJ2-7, with TRBD1 as a possible D gene (6 bases). The CDR3 contains 13 residues. The germline CDR1 and CDR2 sequences are LNHDA and SQIVND (reference sequence). With 7 bases removed from V and 5 bases from J, the gap between germline ends came to 15 bases. For the CDR3, the DNA is TGTGCCAGTACCCCGGCCGGACAGAACGAGCAGTACTTC. It translates to CASTPAGQNEQYF.

The chain uses TRBV30 and TRBJ2-1, with 7 bases fitting TRBD1. This CDR3 contains 16 residues. CDR1 is GTSNPN and CDR2 is SVGIG in the germline V gene (reference sequence). The junction had 11 bases not matched to a gene; V was cut back by 0 bases and J by 6 bases. CDR3 protein: CAWSVGSGTVFNEQFF. The CDR3 region has the DNA TGTGCCTGGAGTGTAGGGTCGGGGACAGTCTTCAATGAGCAGTTCTTC.

The rearrangement uses TRBV6-5 and TRBJ1-1, with D hard to call. Deletions cut 5 bases from V and 6 bases from J, with 16 bases between. The CDR3 is made up of 14 amino acids. The germline V gene has CDR1 MNHEY and CDR2 SVGAGI. The CDR3 coding sequence is TGTGCCAGCAGTCAGCGGACGGCTAAACCTGAAGCTTTCTTT. Protein sequence: CASSQRTAKPEAFF.

This clone was found many times. J is TRBJ1-5 and V is TRBV6-4, with D tentatively TRBD1 (6 bases). The V end was cut by 6 bases, the J end by 4 bases, with 10 bases between. CDR1 and CDR2 from the germline V gene are MRHNA and SNTAGT. This CDR3 contains 13 residues. The CDR3 is CASSKDSNQPQHF. CDR3 in DNA: TGTGCCAGCAGCAAGGACAGTAATCAGCCCCAGCATTTT.

This clone was observed a few times. The chain joins TRBV28 to TRBJ2-7; 10 bases map to TRBD2. CDR1 MDHEN and CDR2 SYDVKM come from the germline V gene. The length of the CDR3 is 13 residues. The ends lost 6 bases at V and 7 bases at J; junction bases unmatched: 6. CDR3 nucleotides: TGTGCCAGCAGCCTAGCGGGAGTGGAAGAGCAGTACTTC. Protein: CASSLAGVEEQYF.

The chain carries TRBV27 and TRBJ1-1; perhaps TRBD1 as D (5 bases). This CDR3 has 12 amino acids. Trimming shortened V by 5 bases and J by 6 bases, and 10 bases separated the two germline ends. CDR1 and CDR2 from the germline V gene are MNHEY and SMNVEV (reference sequence). The CDR3: CASSVLGAEAFF. DNA for the CDR3: TGTGCCAGCAGTGTGTTGGGGGCTGAAGCTTTCTTT.

CDR3 sequence (DNA): TGTGCCAGCTTTTCCAGGCCCGAGACAGTCTTAATGAACACTGAAGCTTTCTTT. As protein: CASFSRPETVLMNTEAFF. The genes are TRBV27 and TRBJ1-1, with D maybe TRBD1 (5 bases). The CDR3 totals 18 residues. Germline CDR1 reads MNHEY; CDR2 reads SMNVEV (reference sequence). With 8 bases removed from V and 0 bases from J, the gap between germline ends came to 25 bases.